The 12 T cell receptor beta chains listed next were all sequenced from one sample in a study of T cell responses to AZD1222 COVID-19 vaccine. Method: immunoSEQ multiplex PCR; TCRdb's copy keeps in-frame clones and lacks some. The data contain about 270,000 clones, almost 95% of them singletons. The sequencing here drew on peripheral blood, taken 28 days after the second AZD1222 dose. These TCRs come from an adult who received the AZD1222 COVID-19 vaccine.

The chain joins TRBV18 to TRBJ2-2; D is unresolved. CDR3 size: 14 residues. Per the germline V gene, CDR1 is KGHSH and CDR2 is LQKENI. The germline V and J ends were trimmed by 3 bases and 3 bases, with 8 bases remaining between them. CDR3 coding DNA: TGTGCCAGCTCACCTTCGTGGGACACCGGGGAGCTGTTTTTT. Amino acids: CASSPSWDTGELFF.

J is TRBJ1-1 and V is TRBV9; tentative D call: TRBD1 (6 bases). CDR1 SGDLS and CDR2 YYNGEE come from the germline V gene. The CDR3 is made up of 16 amino acids. Trimming cost V 4 bases and J 0 bases, with 16 bases left between them. CDR3 nucleotide sequence: TGTGCCAGCAGCTTCCTAGGGAGGGGGATGAACACTGAAGCTTTCTTT. This sequence encodes CASSFLGRGMNTEAFF.

The chain recombines TRBV27 with TRBJ2-7; perhaps D is TRBD1 or TRBD2 (5 bases each). V dropped 5 bases and J dropped 0 bases, with 11 bases sitting between them. CDR1 MNHEY and CDR2 SMNVEV come from the germline V gene (reference sequence). The CDR3 has 14 residues. For the CDR3, the DNA is TGTGCCAGCAGTCTCCGGGGCATCTCCTACGAGCAGTACTTC. The encoded protein is CASSLRGISYEQYF.

The V gene is TRBV4-1, the J gene TRBJ1-4; weak D call: TRBD1 (6 bases). V was clipped by 2 bases and J by 13 bases, with 11 bases between them. Germline CDR1 and CDR2: MGHRA and YSYEKL. The CDR3 consists of 12 residues. The chain's CDR3 is CASSQPQGLLFF. As DNA, the CDR3 is TGCGCCAGCAGCCAACCTCAGGGGTTACTGTTTTTT.

The CDR3 spells CASSQVGRETYGYTF. The CDR3 DNA follows: TGTGCCAGCAGCCAAGTAGGAAGGGAAACCTATGGCTACACCTTC. This chain links TRBV3-1 (or the pseudogene TRBV3-2) with TRBJ1-2; D ambiguous. Trimming took 1 base from V and 4 from J, leaving 13 bases between them. The CDR3 runs to 15 residues. The germline V gene has CDR1 LGHDT and CDR2 YNNKEL (reference sequence).

This chain links TRBV4-1 with TRBJ2-1, with D possibly TRBD1 on 5 matching bases. This CDR3 has 14 amino acids. Germline V lookup: CDR1 MGHRA, CDR2 YSYEKL. V lost 0 bases to trimming and J lost 8 bases, with 11 bases between them. CDR3 sequence reads: CASSQDFRGYEQFF. CDR3 in DNA: TGCGCCAGCAGCCAAGATTTTAGGGGCTATGAGCAGTTCTTC.

The chain joins TRBV7-8 to TRBJ1-1, with D unresolved. With 2 bases removed from V and 7 bases from J, the gap between germline ends came to 11 bases. Germline CDR1 is SGHVS and CDR2 is FQNEAQ. The CDR3 runs 13 residues. The CDR3 sequence: CASSLNPGIEAFF. DNA of the CDR3: TGTGCCAGCAGCTTAAACCCGGGAATTGAAGCTTTCTTT.

The rearrangement joins TRBV7-9 to TRBJ2-7; no firm D call. The CDR3 totals 13 residues. V was pared by 2 bases and J by 6 bases, with 11 bases between. Germline V gene data show CDR1 as SEHNR and CDR2 as FQNEAQ (reference sequence). This CDR3 reads CASSLISGGEQYF. CDR3 DNA sequence: TGTGCCAGCAGCTTAATCTCCGGCGGCGAGCAGTACTTC. The full variable domain, with the rest looked up from reference TRBV7-9 and TRBJ2-7, is DTGVSQNPRHKITKRGQNVTFRCDPISEHNRLYWYRQTLGQGPEFLTYFQNEAQLEKSRLLSDRFSAERPKGSFSTLEIQRTEQGDSAMYLCASSLISGGEQYFGPGTRLTVT.

DNA for the CDR3: TGTGCCAGCAGCTTGGTGGCTTCGGGGAACACTGAAGCTTTCTTT. Its protein is CASSLVASGNTEAFF. The V and J genes are TRBV7-2 and TRBJ1-1; D remains ambiguous. Deletions cut 3 bases from V and 1 base from J, with 12 bases between. The germline V gene has CDR1 SGHTA and CDR2 FQGNSA. The CDR3 has 15 amino acids.

This chain links TRBV9 with TRBJ2-1; D gene uncertain. The germline V gene has CDR1 SGDLS and CDR2 YYNGEE. The CDR3 runs 17 residues. V lost 0 bases, J lost 4 bases, and 17 bases lay in between. CDR3 amino acids: CASSVGTPSSHYNEQFF. The CDR3 DNA sequence: TGTGCCAGCAGCGTAGGTACACCCTCATCACATTACAATGAGCAGTTCTTC.

The CDR3 loop reads CASSAGDRNYGYTF. The CDR3 DNA sequence: TGTGCCAGCAGCGCGGGGGACAGGAACTATGGCTACACCTTC. The chain has TRBV9 and TRBJ1-2, with TRBD1 matching 8 bases. CDR3 length equals 14 residues. Germline V CDR1 and CDR2: SGDLS, YYNGEE. V lost 3 bases to trimming and J lost 2 bases; unmatched junction nucleotides: 3.

This chain links TRBV3-1 (or the pseudogene TRBV3-2) with TRBJ1-3; D unresolved. In germline, CDR1 is LGHDT, CDR2 YNNKEL (reference sequence). This CDR3 spans 12 amino acids. Trimming removed 7 bases from V and 2 bases from J, with 6 bases in between. CDR3 amino acids: CASTGAGNTIYF. In DNA, the CDR3 is TGTGCCAGCACCGGAGCTGGAAACACCATATATTTT.